This T cell receptor (beta chain) derives from a study of T cells in Graves' hyperthyroidism and ophthalmopathy. General observations from the study: Classification by a 13 V-J model distinguished ophthalmopathy from stable hyperthyroidism. Blood samples included most of the expanded thyroid clonotypes exceeding 0.001.

This clonotype occurred many times. As yet, its antigen is unknown. TCR beta CDR3 regions were amplified from RNA. RT-PCR in the first round (using the HTBI primer set) targeted the TCR CDR3. TCRdb re-derived calls from the multiplex PCR reads in MiXCR, one entry per CDR3 protein. The data contain about 570,000 distinct CDR3 sequences, just over 45% of them seen just once; the ten biggest clones take up 15% to 20%. CDR1 is MNHNS, CDR2 SASEGT, per germline. V dropped 3 bases and J dropped 3; count of bases not matched to a gene: 11. This CDR3 has 17 amino acids. The diagnoses drew upon clinical symptoms, serum thyroxine and TRAb, thyroid ultrasound and orbital computed tomography.

This sequence originates from an adult woman with Graves' disease, either hyperthyroidism or ophthalmopathy (not recorded which). Sequencing was performed on peripheral blood or thyroid tissue (not recorded which). The chain combines TRBV6-1 with TRBJ1-5; 7 nucleotides line up with TRBD1. The CDR3 loop is CASSEASWDSYNQPQHF. DNA of the CDR3: TGTGCCAGCAGTGAGGCCTCGTGGGACAGCTACAATCAGCCCCAGCATTTT.